The TCR beta chain under discussion was sequenced for a study of metastatic and nonmetastatic thyroid tumors. Study-level information: Repertoire data that came from the blood and tumor or nodule tissue of malignant and benign thyroid patients were compared.

Among the patients, none had received any treatment before thyroid surgery. Germline-derived CDR1 and CDR2 are KGHDR and SFDVKD. V shed 5 bases, J shed 7 bases, and the junction held 5 bases outside the gene matches. The CDR3 contains 15 residues. In the original processing: A classifier for distant metastasis in papillary thyroid cancer was constructed using CDR3 differences observed across clinicopathological groups. MiXCR was used by TCRdb to re-call the PCR reads. These V and J calls are TCRdb output, not the study's own analysis. The sample has about 25,000 clones, 13% seen once. Overall study findings and caveats: Compared with benign nodules, malignant thyroid tumors were reported to have significantly higher TCR beta diversity in both blood and tumor.

As regards this clone: The antigen is undetermined. One base away lies a much larger clone, so this may be a sequencing read error. Given the absence of the conserved phenylalanine or tryptophan at the CDR3 end, a read error is likely.

V is TRBV24-1 and J is TRBJ2-2, with TRBD2 matching 11 bases. Sequenced input: blood. The clonotype comes from a female donor with papillary thyroid cancer or a benign thyroid nodule (not recorded which). Some clones in this sample may be carry-over from other donors' samples. As DNA, the CDR3 is TGTGCCACCAGTGGTCCCGGGACTAGCGGCGGGGAGCTGTTTTAT. Protein sequence: CATSGPGTSGGELFY.